Listed here is a single T cell receptor beta chain. TCRdb reprocessed the 5' RACE reads, with one entry per CDR3 protein and no DNA. This sample contains almost 450,000 distinct CDR3 sequences. The germline V gene has CDR1 KGHDR and CDR2 SFDVKD. The CDR3 contains 14 residues. This record comes from a study of T cells expressing NK-cell markers. The J gene is TRBJ2-1, the V gene TRBV24-1; TCRdb lists TRBD2, though no DNA is available to test this call. Sequenced input: blood T cells: a sorted CD56 or NKG2C T cell subset, CD4+ or CD8+ T cells, or bulk PBMC T cells (not recorded which). The sequence was obtained from a woman aged 18-70 years in good health. This CDR3 is CATSDPTSGREQFF.